This T cell receptor (beta chain) was identified in a study of T-cell memory formation after mild COVID-19. Broader study findings: Researchers could not confirm that second-wave clones peaking on day 37 targeted SARS-CoV-2. In pre-infection memory, a portion of responding clones appeared, which suggested that cross-reactive memory joined. Mostly located in CM and EM were contracting CD4+ clones, with contracting CD8+ clones located in EMRA.

5'RACE, which relied on constant-segment primers, yielded TCR alpha and TCR beta cDNA libraries carrying sample barcodes and UMIs. MiXCR, run by TCRdb on the 5' RACE reads, gives a single entry per CDR3 protein. The sample includes fewer than 95,000 distinct CDR3 sequences, more than 12% of them seen just once. Germline V gives CDR1 MNHEY, CDR2 SVGAGI. V shed 3 bases, J shed 5 bases, and the junction held 8 bases outside the gene matches. The length of the CDR3 is 16 residues. The sample holds a few counts of this clonotype. Its specificity is not known. Source material: PBMCs or a T cell subset sorted from them (not recorded which). This TCR was recovered from a man aged 18 to 29 who had mild COVID-19 (a few samples of this study predate the infection). Cell type and time point are not known. This chain connects TRBV6-5 to TRBJ2-1, with TRBD1 identical over 9 bases. The CDR3 DNA follows: TGTGCCAGCAGTTATGGCCCGGGACAGGGCCACAATGAGCAGTTCTTC. Its protein product is CASSYGPGQGHNEQFF.